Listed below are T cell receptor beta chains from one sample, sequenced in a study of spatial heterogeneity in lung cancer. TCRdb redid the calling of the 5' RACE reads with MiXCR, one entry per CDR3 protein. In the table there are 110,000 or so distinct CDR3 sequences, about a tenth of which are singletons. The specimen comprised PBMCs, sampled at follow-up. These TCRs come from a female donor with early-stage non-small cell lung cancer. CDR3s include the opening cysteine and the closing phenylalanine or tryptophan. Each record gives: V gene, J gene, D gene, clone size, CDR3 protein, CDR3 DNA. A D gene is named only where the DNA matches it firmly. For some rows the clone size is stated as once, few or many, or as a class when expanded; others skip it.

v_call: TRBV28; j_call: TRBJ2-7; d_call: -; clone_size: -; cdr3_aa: CASGSRGRAQNEQYF; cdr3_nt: TGTGCCAGCGGGTCCCGCGGCCGAGCCCAAAACGAGCAGTACTTC
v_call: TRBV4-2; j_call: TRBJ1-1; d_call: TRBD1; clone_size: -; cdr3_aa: CASSRREGQLEGFF; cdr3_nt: TGTGCCAGCAGCCGTAGGGAGGGACAGTTGGAAGGTTTCTTT
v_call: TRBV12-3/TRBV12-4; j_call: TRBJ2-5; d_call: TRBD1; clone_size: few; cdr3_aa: CASSPGGTQETQYF; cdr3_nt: TGTGCCAGCAGCCCAGGGGGTACCCAAGAGACCCAGTACTTC
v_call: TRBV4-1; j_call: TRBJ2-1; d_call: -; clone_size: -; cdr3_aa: CASSPWGYNEQFF; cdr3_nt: TGCGCCAGCAGCCCTTGGGGGTACAATGAGCAGTTCTTC
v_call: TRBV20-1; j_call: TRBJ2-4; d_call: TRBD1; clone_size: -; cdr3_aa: CSAGRGLAKNIQYF; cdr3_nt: TGCAGTGCTGGTAGGGGGCTAGCCAAAAACATTCAGTACTTC
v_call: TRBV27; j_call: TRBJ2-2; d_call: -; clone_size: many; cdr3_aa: CASRPTNTGELFF; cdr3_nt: TGTGCCAGCAGGCCCACGAACACCGGGGAGCTGTTTTTT
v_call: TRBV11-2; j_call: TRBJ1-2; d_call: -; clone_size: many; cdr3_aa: CASRSWGLGGYTF; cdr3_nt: TGTGCCAGCAGAAGCTGGGGATTGGGTGGCTACACCTTC
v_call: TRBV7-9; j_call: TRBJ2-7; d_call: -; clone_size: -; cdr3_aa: CASSSGVQGARYEQYF; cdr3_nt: TGTGCCAGCAGCTCAGGGGTACAGGGAGCAAGGTACGAGCAGTACTTC
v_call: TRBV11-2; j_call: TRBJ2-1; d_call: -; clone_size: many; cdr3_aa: CASSSPRGLYNEQFF; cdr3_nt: TGTGCCAGCAGCTCCCCCCGAGGACTTTACAATGAGCAGTTCTTC
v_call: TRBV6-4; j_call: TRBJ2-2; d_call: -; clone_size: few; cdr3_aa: CASSEARGRELFF; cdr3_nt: TGTGCCAGCAGTGAGGCGCGGGGCCGGGAGCTGTTTTTT
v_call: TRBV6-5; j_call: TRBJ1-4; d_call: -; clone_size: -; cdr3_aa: CASQDGTNEKLFF; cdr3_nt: TGTGCCAGCCAGGACGGAACTAATGAAAAACTGTTTTTT
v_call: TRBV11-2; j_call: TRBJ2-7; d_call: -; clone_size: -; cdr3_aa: CASSLDFFSYEQYF; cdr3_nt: TGTGCCAGCAGCCTGGACTTCTTCTCCTACGAGCAGTACTTC
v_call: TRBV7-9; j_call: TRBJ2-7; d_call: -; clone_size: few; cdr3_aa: CASSLDGSYEQYF; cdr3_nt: TGTGCCAGCAGCTTAGACGGGAGCTACGAGCAGTACTTC
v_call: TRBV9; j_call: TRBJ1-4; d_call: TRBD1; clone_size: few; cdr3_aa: CASSALPGGVKEKLFF; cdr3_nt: TGTGCCAGCAGCGCCCTACCAGGGGGAGTAAAGGAAAAACTGTTTTTT
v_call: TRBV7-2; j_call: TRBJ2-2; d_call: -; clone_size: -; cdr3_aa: CASSRDLTGELFF; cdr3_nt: TGTGCCAGCAGTCGGGACTTGACCGGGGAGCTGTTTTTT
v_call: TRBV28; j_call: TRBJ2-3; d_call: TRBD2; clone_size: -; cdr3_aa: CASSLASGLGTDTQYF; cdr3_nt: TGTGCCAGCAGTTTGGCTAGCGGGTTGGGCACAGATACGCAGTATTTT
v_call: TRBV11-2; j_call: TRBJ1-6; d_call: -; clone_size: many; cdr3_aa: CASSLFTYNSPLHF; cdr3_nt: TGTGCCAGCAGCTTGTTCACATATAATTCACCCCTCCACTTT
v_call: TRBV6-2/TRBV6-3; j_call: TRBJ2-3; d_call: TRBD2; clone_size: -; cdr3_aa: CASSYSTSGSTDTQYF; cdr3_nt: TGTGCCAGCAGTTACTCGACTAGCGGGAGCACAGATACGCAGTATTTT
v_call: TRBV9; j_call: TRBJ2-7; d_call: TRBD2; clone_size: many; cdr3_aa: CASSTSGTSYEQYF; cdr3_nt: TGTGCCAGCAGCACGTCCGGGACTAGCTACGAGCAGTACTTC
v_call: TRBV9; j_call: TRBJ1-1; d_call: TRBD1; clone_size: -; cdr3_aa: CASSVAQGASTEAFF; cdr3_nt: TGTGCCAGCAGCGTAGCCCAGGGGGCTTCCACTGAAGCTTTCTTT
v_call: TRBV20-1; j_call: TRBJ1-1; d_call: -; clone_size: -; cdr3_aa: CSASQQLNTEAFF; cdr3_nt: TGCAGTGCTTCGCAGCAGCTGAACACTGAAGCTTTCTTT
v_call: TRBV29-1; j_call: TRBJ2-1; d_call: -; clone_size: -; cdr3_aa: CSVALASNEQFF; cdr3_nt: TGCAGCGTTGCCCTAGCGAGCAATGAGCAGTTCTTC
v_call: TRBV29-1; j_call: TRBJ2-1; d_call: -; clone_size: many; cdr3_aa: CSVAWLRYNEQFF; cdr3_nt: TGCAGCGTTGCTTGGCTTCGTTACAATGAGCAGTTCTTC
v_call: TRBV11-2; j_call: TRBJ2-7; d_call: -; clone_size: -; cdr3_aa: CASSLVQASSYEQYF; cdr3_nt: TGTGCCAGCAGCTTAGTACAGGCGAGCTCCTACGAGCAGTACTTC
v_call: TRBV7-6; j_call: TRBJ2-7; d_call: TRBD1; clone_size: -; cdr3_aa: CASRAQGAYEQYF; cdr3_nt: TGTGCCAGCCGCGCACAGGGGGCCTACGAGCAGTACTTC
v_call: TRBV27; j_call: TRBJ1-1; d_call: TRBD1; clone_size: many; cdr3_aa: CASSPRQGTNTEAFF; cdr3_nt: TGTGCCAGCAGTCCTCGACAGGGAACGAACACTGAAGCTTTCTTT
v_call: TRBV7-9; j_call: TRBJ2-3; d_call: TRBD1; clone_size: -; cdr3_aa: CASSPRTGSADTQYF; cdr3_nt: TGTGCCAGCAGCCCGAGGACAGGGTCGGCAGATACGCAGTATTTT
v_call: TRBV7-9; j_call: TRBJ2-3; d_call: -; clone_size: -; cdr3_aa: CASSDPRGRTDTQYF; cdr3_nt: TGTGCCAGCAGCGATCCCCGAGGGCGAACAGATACGCAGTATTTT
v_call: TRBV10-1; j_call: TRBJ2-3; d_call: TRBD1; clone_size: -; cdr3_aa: CASSEKGTASDTQYF; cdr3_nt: TGCGCCAGCAGTGAGAAGGGGACAGCTTCAGATACGCAGTATTTT
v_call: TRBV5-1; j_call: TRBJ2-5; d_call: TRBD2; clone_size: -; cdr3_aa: CASSPISGSRRETQYF; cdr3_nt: TGCGCCAGCAGCCCAATTAGCGGGAGTCGGAGAGAGACCCAGTACTTC
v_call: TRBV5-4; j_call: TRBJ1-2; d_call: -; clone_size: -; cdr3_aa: CASSPGTTGGYGYTF; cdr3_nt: TGTGCCAGCAGCCCGGGGACAACCGGCGGCTATGGCTACACCTTC
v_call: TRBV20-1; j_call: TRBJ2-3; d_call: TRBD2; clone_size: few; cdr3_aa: CSAPLAGATDTQYF; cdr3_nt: TGCAGTGCCCCACTAGCGGGGGCCACAGATACGCAGTATTTT
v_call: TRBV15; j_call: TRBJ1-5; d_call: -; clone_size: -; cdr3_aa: CATSRAGSSNQPQHF; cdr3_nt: TGTGCCACCAGCAGAGCCGGGTCTAGCAATCAGCCCCAGCATTTT
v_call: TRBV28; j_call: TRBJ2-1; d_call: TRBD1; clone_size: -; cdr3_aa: CASSYRGQGRREQFF; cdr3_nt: TGTGCCAGCAGTTACCGCGGACAGGGCAGGAGGGAGCAGTTCTTC
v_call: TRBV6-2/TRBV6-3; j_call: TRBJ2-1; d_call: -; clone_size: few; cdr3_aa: CASIGHFRRGNEQFF; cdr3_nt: TGTGCCAGCATCGGGCACTTCAGAAGGGGCAATGAGCAGTTCTTC
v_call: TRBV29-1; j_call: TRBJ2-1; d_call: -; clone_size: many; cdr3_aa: CSVKTRNEQFF; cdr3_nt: TGCAGCGTCAAAACTAGGAATGAGCAGTTCTTC
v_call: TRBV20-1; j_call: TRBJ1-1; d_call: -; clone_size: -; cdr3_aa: CSALGTGGSTEAFF; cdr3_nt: TGCAGTGCCTTAGGTACGGGGGGGAGCACTGAAGCTTTCTTT
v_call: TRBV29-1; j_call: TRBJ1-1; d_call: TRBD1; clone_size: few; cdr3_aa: CSVVGTGSTRAFF; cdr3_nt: TGCAGCGTTGTGGGGACAGGGAGCACCCGGGCTTTCTTT
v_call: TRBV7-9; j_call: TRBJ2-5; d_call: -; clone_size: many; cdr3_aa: CASSPSDYSQYF; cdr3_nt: TGTGCCAGCAGCCCCTCCGATTATTCCCAGTACTTC
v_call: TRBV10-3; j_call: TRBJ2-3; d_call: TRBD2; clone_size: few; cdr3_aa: CAISEGLAGGTDTQYF; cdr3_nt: TGTGCCATCAGCGAGGGACTAGCGGGAGGCACAGATACGCAGTATTTT
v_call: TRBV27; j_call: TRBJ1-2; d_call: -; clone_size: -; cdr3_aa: CASSLVGTAVNYGYTF; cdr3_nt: TGTGCCAGCAGTTTAGTAGGGACGGCCGTTAACTATGGCTACACCTTC
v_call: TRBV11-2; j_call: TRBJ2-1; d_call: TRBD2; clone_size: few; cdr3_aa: CASSGLAGALQVF; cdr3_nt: TGTGCCAGCAGCGGACTAGCGGGAGCCCTTCAGGTCTTC
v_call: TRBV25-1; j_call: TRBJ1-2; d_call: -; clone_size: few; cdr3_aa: CASSDPGTSFNGYTF; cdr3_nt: TGTGCCAGCAGTGATCCTGGGACATCTTTCAATGGCTACACCTTC
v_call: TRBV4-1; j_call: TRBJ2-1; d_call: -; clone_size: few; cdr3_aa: CASSLTTVVYNEQFF; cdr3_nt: TGCGCCAGCAGCCTTACTACCGTAGTCTACAATGAGCAGTTCTTC
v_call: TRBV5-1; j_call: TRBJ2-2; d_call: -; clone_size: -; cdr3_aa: CASSLSTTGELFF; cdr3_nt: TGCGCCAGCAGCTTGTCGACCACCGGGGAGCTGTTTTTT
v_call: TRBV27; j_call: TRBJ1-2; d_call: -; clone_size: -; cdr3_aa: CASSAGQSYGYTF; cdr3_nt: TGTGCCAGCAGCGCAGGACAGAGCTATGGCTACACCTTC
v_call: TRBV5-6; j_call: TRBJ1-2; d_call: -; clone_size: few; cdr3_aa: CASSLARVGLGYTF; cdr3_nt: TGTGCCAGCAGCTTGGCCAGGGTAGGGCTTGGCTACACCTTC
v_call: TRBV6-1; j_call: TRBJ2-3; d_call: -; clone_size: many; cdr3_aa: CASSEQGTDTQYF; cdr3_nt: TGTGCCAGCAGTGAACAGGGCACAGATACGCAGTATTTT
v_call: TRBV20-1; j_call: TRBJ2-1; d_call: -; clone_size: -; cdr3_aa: CSARDPTTKPNEQFF; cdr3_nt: TGCAGTGCTAGAGATCCCACCACTAAGCCCAACGAGCAGTTCTTC
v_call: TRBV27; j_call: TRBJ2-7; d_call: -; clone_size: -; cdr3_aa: CASRRSWYEQYF; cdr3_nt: TGTGCCAGCAGGAGGAGCTGGTACGAGCAGTACTTC
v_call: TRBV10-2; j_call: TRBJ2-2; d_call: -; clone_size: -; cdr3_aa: CATRETGTGELFF; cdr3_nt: TGCGCCACCCGGGAGACGGGAACCGGGGAGCTGTTTTTT
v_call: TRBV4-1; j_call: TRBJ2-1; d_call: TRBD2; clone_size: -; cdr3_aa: CASSQGLAGIYNEQFF; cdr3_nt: TGCGCCAGCAGCCAAGGACTAGCGGGTATATACAATGAGCAGTTCTTC
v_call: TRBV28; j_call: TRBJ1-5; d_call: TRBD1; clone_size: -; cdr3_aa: CASSLPTGANQPQHF; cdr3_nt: TGTGCCAGCAGCCTGCCCACAGGGGCCAATCAGCCCCAGCATTTT
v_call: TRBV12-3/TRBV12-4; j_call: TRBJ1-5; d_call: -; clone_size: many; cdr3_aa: CASRETTSNQPQHF; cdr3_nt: TGTGCCAGCAGAGAGACAACAAGCAATCAGCCCCAGCATTTT
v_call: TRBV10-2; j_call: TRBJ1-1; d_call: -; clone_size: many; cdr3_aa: CASSGQLMNTEAFF; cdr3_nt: TGCGCCAGCAGCGGACAGCTCATGAACACTGAAGCTTTCTTT